This TCR beta chain stems from a study of T-cell reconstitution after alpha-beta-depleted transplantation in children. Library preparation (for TCRbeta) was performed with unique molecular identifiers. TCRdb reprocessed the PCR reads with MiXCR, giving one entry per CDR3 protein. The sample includes roughly 590,000 distinct CDR3 sequences, 16% of them seen just once. This clonotype was recorded a few times. The specimen comprised PBMCs from the stem cell graft donor, sampled from the stem cell graft. This TCR was sampled from a human donor who donated a stem cell graft to a child with acute myeloid leukemia.

In DNA, the CDR3 is TGTGCCTGGAGTGTCGGGTTTAATGAAAAACTGTTTTTT. Encoded protein: CAWSVGFNEKLFF. The chain has TRBV30 and TRBJ1-4, with D uncertain. The CDR3 runs to 13 residues. Trimming took 0 bases from V and 4 from J, leaving 6 bases between them. Germline lookup yields CDR1 GTSNPN and CDR2 SVGIG (reference sequence).